What follows are 29 T cell receptor beta chains derived from one specimen sequenced in a study of somatic mutations in cytotoxic T cells in rheumatoid arthritis. This table comes from immunoSEQ multiplex PCR, and its TCRdb copy is limited to in-frame clones, with some not included. The table records about 30,000 clones, 80% to 85% of them present only once. Sequencing input: CD8+ T cells sorted from blood. The receptors come from an adult with rheumatoid arthritis.

This clone has only one observation. The CDR3 sequence is CASSLHPTGKNTEAFF. The CDR3 coding sequence is TGTGCCAGCAGCCTCCACCCCACAGGGAAGAACACTGAAGCTTTCTTT. The chain recombines TRBV7-3 with TRBJ1-1; tentatively, D is TRBD1 (6 bases). Per germline, CDR1 SGHTA and CDR2 FQGTGA. The CDR3 loop spans 16 amino acids. V dropped 5 bases and J dropped 1 base, with 17 bases sitting between them.

This sequence joins TRBV7-9 and TRBJ1-4; TRBD1 matches 7 bases. The V gene's germline CDR1 is SEHNR and CDR2 FQNEAQ (reference sequence). The CDR3 length is 14 residues. V trimming: 5 bases; J trimming: 10 bases; junction bases outside the gene matches: 10. The CDR3 reads CASSIDRVLGKLFF. The CDR3 region has the DNA TGTGCCAGCAGCATCGACAGGGTCCTAGGAAAACTGTTTTTT.

V usage is TRBV10-3 and J usage is TRBJ2-7; 12 positions agree with TRBD2. Germline assignment: CDR1 ENHRY and CDR2 SYGVKD. The CDR3 contains 16 residues. Trimming at V came to 5 bases and at J to 0 bases, leaving 5 bases not matched to a gene. CDR3 DNA sequence: TGTGCCATCAGTCTTCGGACTAGCGGGACCTCCTACGAGCAGTACTTC. It specifies CAISLRTSGTSYEQYF.

The rearrangement joins TRBV2 to TRBJ2-5; no firm D call. The CDR3 has 11 residues. V was cut by 11 bases and J by 5 bases, with 12 bases left in between. Germline-derived CDR1 and CDR2 are SNHLY and FYNNEI. CDR3 in amino acids: CASRSGETQYF. The CDR3 DNA follows: TGTGCCTCCCGAAGTGGGGAGACCCAGTACTTC. The whole variable domain, remainder taken from reference TRBV2 and TRBJ2-5, is EPEVTQTPSHQVTQMGQEVILRCVPISNHLYFYWYRQILGQKVEFLVSFYNNEISEKSEIFDDQFSVERPDGSNFTLKIRSTKLEDSAMYFCASRSGETQYFGPGTRLLVL.

In its sample, this clone was seen a few times. The rearrangement joins TRBV6-1 to TRBJ2-7, with D possibly matching TRBD1 (6 bases). The CDR3 is made up of 13 amino acids. CDR1 MNHNS and CDR2 SASEGT come from the germline V gene. The V and J ends lost 6 bases and 4 bases respectively, with 13 bases between them. The CDR3 reads CASRKGEGYEQYF. The CDR3, as DNA: TGTGCCAGCAGGAAGGGGGAAGGGTACGAGCAGTACTTC.

In this sample, this clone turned up once. The chain has TRBV7-9 and TRBJ2-5; 7 positions match TRBD1. Losses at the gene ends were 4 bases for V and 3 bases for J; bases not matched to a gene: 14. The germline V gene has CDR1 SEHNR and CDR2 FQNEAQ (reference sequence). The CDR3 has 17 residues. The CDR3 is CASSSTLGDRDEETQYF. The CDR3 nucleotides read TGTGCCAGCAGCTCTACCCTGGGCGACAGGGACGAAGAGACCCAGTACTTC.

The V gene is TRBV29-1, the J gene TRBJ1-2; possible D gene TRBD1, 5 bases. V dropped 1 base and J dropped 5 bases, with 17 bases sitting between them. CDR1 is SQVTM, CDR2 ANQGSEA, per germline. The CDR3 runs to 15 residues. This chain's CDR3 is CSVEARTHQGYGYTF. In nucleotides, the CDR3 is TGCAGCGTTGAAGCCAGGACACATCAAGGATATGGCTACACCTTC.

The rearrangement links TRBV7-8 to TRBJ2-7, with 7 bases aligning to TRBD2. The J segment lost 0 bases and the V segment lost 0 bases, leaving 2 bases of the junction unmatched. Germline V CDR1 and CDR2: SGHVS, FQNEAQ. This CDR3 has 15 amino acids. The CDR3 reads CASSLAGGSSYEQYF. CDR3 bases: TGTGCCAGCAGCTTAGCTGGCGGGAGCTCCTACGAGCAGTACTTC. The whole variable domain, remainder taken from reference TRBV7-8 and TRBJ2-7, is GAGVSQSPRYKVAKRGQDVALRCDPISGHVSLFWYQQALGQGPEFLTYFQNEAQLDKSGLPSDRFFAERPEGSVSTLKIQRTQQEDSAVYLCASSLAGGSSYEQYFGPGTRLTVT.

This rearrangement joins TRBV7-8 to TRBJ1-2; 7 positions match TRBD1. CDR1 and CDR2 from the germline V gene are SGHVS and FQNEAQ. V dropped 1 base and J dropped 2; count of bases not matched to a gene: 4. This CDR3 has 15 residues. The CDR3 spells CASSLGQGRNYGYTF. The CDR3 DNA reads TGTGCCAGCAGCTTAGGACAGGGTAGGAACTATGGCTACACCTTC.

V usage is TRBV7-9 and J usage is TRBJ2-7; D uncertain. V shed 4 bases and J shed 3 bases, with 13 bases lying between them. The CDR3 is 14 residues long. The germline CDR1 and CDR2 sequences are SEHNR and FQNEAQ (reference sequence). The CDR3 here is CASSSPLEHYEQYF. In nucleotides, the CDR3 is TGTGCCAGCAGCTCACCTCTTGAGCACTACGAGCAGTACTTC.

The chain combines TRBV4-3 with TRBJ1-1, with unresolved D. The germline gives CDR1 LGHNA, CDR2 YSLEER. V was shortened by 4 bases and J by 4 bases, with 16 bases between the two germline ends. The CDR3 extends over 15 amino acids. CDR3 sequence: CASSPSPAAGTEAFF. CDR3 in DNA: TGCGCCAGCAGCCCAAGCCCGGCCGCCGGCACTGAAGCTTTCTTT.

This clone was counted a single time. The chain combines TRBV28 with TRBJ2-3; 7 bases are a match to TRBD2. Trimming at V came to 1 base and at J to 3 bases, leaving 7 bases not matched to a gene. Germline CDR1 reads MDHEN; CDR2 reads SYDVKM. This CDR3 spans 16 amino acids. The CDR3 sequence: CASSLLGGGSTDTQYF. CDR3 DNA sequence: TGTGCCAGCAGTTTATTGGGGGGGGGATCAACAGATACGCAGTATTTT.

This chain connects TRBV5-1 to TRBJ1-2; D is ambiguous. In germline, CDR1 is SGHRS, CDR2 YFSETQ. Trimming cost V 0 bases and J 3 bases, with 9 bases left between them. CDR3 length equals 14 residues. CDR3 amino acids: CASSLEGLDYGYTF. In DNA, the CDR3 is TGCGCCAGCAGCTTGGAAGGGTTGGACTATGGCTACACCTTC. The variable domain in full, completed from reference TRBV5-1 and TRBJ1-2, reads KAGVTQTPRYLIKTRGQQVTLSCSPISGHRSVSWYQQTPGQGLQFLFEYFSETQRNKGNFPGRFSGRQFSNSRSEMNVSTLELGDSALYLCASSLEGLDYGYTFGSGTRLTVV.

The rearrangement uses TRBV28 and TRBJ2-2; a weak D match, TRBD1 (6 bases). V lost 6 bases and J 2 bases, leaving 16 bases between the germline ends. CDR1 and CDR2 (germline): MDHEN, SYDVKM. CDR3 length: 16 residues. CDR3 in DNA: TGTGCCAGCAGCCTCTGGGCACAGGGCAACACCGGGGAGCTGTTTTTT. This encodes CASSLWAQGNTGELFF. Drawing the rest from reference TRBV28 and TRBJ2-2, the complete variable domain is DVKVTQSSRYLVKRTGEKVFLECVQDMDHENMFWYRQDPGLGLRLIYFSYDVKMKEKGDIPEGYSVSREKKERFSLILESASTNQTSMYLCASSLWAQGNTGELFFGEGSRLTVL.

The genes are TRBV7-9 and TRBJ2-7; 10 bases map to TRBD1. The CDR3 has 15 amino acids. With V trimmed by 5 bases and J by 7 bases, 11 bases remained unmatched. In germline, CDR1 is SEHNR, CDR2 FQNEAQ (reference sequence). The CDR3 DNA sequence: TGTGCCAGCAGCCCTACGGACAGGGGGACTGGGGAGCAGTACTTC. It codes for CASSPTDRGTGEQYF.

This clone was counted a single time. The gene calls are TRBV7-9 and TRBJ1-2; D gene unclear. The CDR3 extends over 15 amino acids. The V gene's germline CDR1 is SEHNR and CDR2 FQNEAQ (reference sequence). Trimming removed 3 bases from V and 2 bases from J, with 13 bases in between. The CDR3 DNA sequence: TGTGCCAGCAGCTTCGTTGGCCAGACAAACTATGGCTACACCTTC. This translates into CASSFVGQTNYGYTF.

By share, this clone ranks as medium-sized. The chain links TRBV6-5 to TRBJ2-1; the D call may be TRBD1 or TRBD2 (5 bases each). The V gene's germline CDR1 is MNHEY and CDR2 SVGAGI. Trimming left V 5 bases short and J 2 bases short, with 13 bases between. The CDR3 spans 15 residues. The CDR3 region is CASSAGDRTYNEQFF. CDR3 sequence (DNA): TGTGCCAGCAGTGCTGGGGACCGAACCTACAATGAGCAGTTCTTC.

This sequence joins TRBV4-2 and TRBJ2-3; 9 nucleotides align to TRBD2. The CDR3 is 14 residues long. Per germline, CDR1 LGHNA and CDR2 YNFKEQ. Germline trimming cut 5 bases from V and 3 bases from J; bases unmatched to any gene: 3. For the CDR3, the DNA is TGTGCCAGCAGCTCAGCGGGAGGTACAGATACGCAGTATTTT. Protein product: CASSSAGGTDTQYF.

CDR3 loop: CASSMGDSGYEQYF. For the CDR3, the DNA is TGTGCCAGCAGCATGGGGGACAGCGGTTACGAGCAGTACTTC. The chain couples TRBV7-9 to TRBJ2-7; 7 bases map to TRBD1. Germline lookup yields CDR1 SEHNR and CDR2 FQNEAQ (reference sequence). V trimming: 5 bases; J trimming: 4 bases; junction bases outside the gene matches: 8. This CDR3 has 14 amino acids.

This sequence joins TRBV6-5 and TRBJ2-1; TRBD2 aligns across 14 bases. Germline V gene sequence: CDR1 MNHEY, CDR2 SVGAGI. CDR3 length: 15 amino acids. Trimming removed 5 bases from V and 7 bases from J; junction bases left unmatched: 4. CDR3 sequence (DNA): TGTGCCAGCAGTCCTCGGACTAGCGGGGGGAATGAGCAGTTCTTC. Translating it yields CASSPRTSGGNEQFF.

This clone was found a few times. The chain employs TRBV10-1 and TRBJ1-1; D might be TRBD1 (5 bases). From germline, CDR1 is WNHNN and CDR2 SYGVQD (reference sequence). Trimming removed 7 bases from V and 1 base from J, with 10 bases in between. There are 13 residues in the CDR3. CDR3 sequence reads: CASKARENTEAFF. CDR3 coding DNA: TGCGCCAGCAAGGCCAGGGAGAACACTGAAGCTTTCTTT.

V usage is TRBV19 and J usage is TRBJ2-7, with TRBD1 matching 10 bases. CDR1 is LNHDA and CDR2 is SQIVND in the germline V gene (reference sequence). There are 14 residues in the CDR3. V trimming: 5 bases; J trimming: 3 bases; junction bases outside the gene matches: 4. The CDR3 sequence: CASSFGTGDYEQYF. CDR3 in DNA: TGTGCCAGTAGTTTCGGGACAGGGGACTACGAGCAGTACTTC. Together with reference TRBV19 and TRBJ2-7, the CDR3 gives the full variable domain: DGGITQSPKYLFRKEGQNVTLSCEQNLNHDAMYWYRQDPGQGLRLIYYSQIVNDFQKGDIAEGYSVSREKKESFPLTVTSAQKNPTAFYLCASSFGTGDYEQYFGPGTRLTVT.

The V gene is TRBV7-2, the J gene TRBJ2-7, with TRBD1 matching 9 bases. Germline lookup yields CDR1 SGHTA and CDR2 FQGNSA. Germline trimming cut 5 bases from V and 2 bases from J; bases unmatched to any gene: 13. CDR3 size: 17 residues. CDR3 bases: TGTGCCAGCAGCCCCCCGACAAGACAGGGGGGAACCTACGAGCAGTACTTC. As protein: CASSPPTRQGGTYEQYF.

The rearrangement uses TRBV7-9 and TRBJ1-1, with 7 bases lining up with TRBD1. Germline V lookup: CDR1 SEHNR, CDR2 FQNEAQ (reference sequence). The J segment lost 4 bases and the V segment lost 4 bases, leaving 6 bases of the junction unmatched. This CDR3 has 14 residues. The CDR3 sequence is CASSSTGLGTEAFF. DNA of the CDR3: TGTGCCAGCAGCTCGACAGGGTTGGGCACTGAAGCTTTCTTT.

The chain is built from TRBV5-6 and TRBJ2-7; the D gene is possibly TRBD1 (5 bases). The CDR3 loop spans 13 amino acids. Trimming stripped 7 bases from V and 3 bases from J, with 14 bases between. Germline lookup yields CDR1 SGHDT and CDR2 YYEEEE. CDR3 region: CASGLGQDYEQYF. The CDR3 region has the DNA TGTGCCAGCGGGTTGGGGCAGGACTACGAGCAGTACTTC.

The chain recombines TRBV6-5 with TRBJ2-2; TRBD2 might be the D (5 bases). Looked up from germline, CDR1 is MNHEY and CDR2 is SVGAGI. The CDR3 sequence is 16 residues long. Trimming took off 2 bases at V and 2 bases at J, with 12 bases between the two ends. CDR3 region: CASSYALAPNTGELFF. The CDR3 bases are TGTGCCAGCAGTTACGCATTAGCGCCAAACACCGGGGAGCTGTTTTTT.

This clone was seen just once. V gene TRBV15 combines with J gene TRBJ1-1, with unresolved D. This CDR3 comprises 13 residues. CDR1 is LNHNV, CDR2 YYDKDF, per germline (reference sequence). Trimming pared 0 bases from V and 4 bases from J, leaving 6 bases between. The CDR3 protein is CATSRDGVTEAFF. The CDR3, as DNA: TGTGCCACCAGCAGAGATGGGGTCACTGAAGCTTTCTTT.

This clone was recorded a few times. The V call is TRBV29-1, the J call TRBJ2-1; tentatively, D is TRBD2 (5 bases). The CDR3 covers 12 residues. Germline lookup yields CDR1 SQVTM and CDR2 ANQGSEA. Trimming stripped 0 bases from V and 5 bases from J, with 5 bases between. The CDR3: CSVEERDNEQFF. In DNA form, the CDR3 reads TGCAGCGTTGAAGAGAGGGACAATGAGCAGTTCTTC.

The DNA of the CDR3 is TGTGCCAGCTCGGGGTCCTCTGGGGCCAACGTCCTGACTTTC. Amino acid sequence: CASSGSSGANVLTF. This chain links TRBV6-1 with TRBJ2-6, with D perhaps matching TRBD2 (5 bases). Trimming shortened V by 8 bases and J by 0 bases, and 8 bases separated the two germline ends. The CDR3 consists of 14 residues. The germline gives CDR1 MNHNS, CDR2 SASEGT.